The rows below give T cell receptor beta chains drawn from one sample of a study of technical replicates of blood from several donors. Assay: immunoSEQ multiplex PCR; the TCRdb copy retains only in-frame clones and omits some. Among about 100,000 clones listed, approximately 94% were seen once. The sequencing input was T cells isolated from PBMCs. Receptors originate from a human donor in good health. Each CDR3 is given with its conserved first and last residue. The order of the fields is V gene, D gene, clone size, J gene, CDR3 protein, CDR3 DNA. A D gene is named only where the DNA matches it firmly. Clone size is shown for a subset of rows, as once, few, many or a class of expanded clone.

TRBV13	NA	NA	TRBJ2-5	CASRGGEETQYF	TGTGCCAGCCGCGGCGGCGAAGAGACCCAGTACTTC
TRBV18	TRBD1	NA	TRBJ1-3	CASSPSTGGPGNTIYF	TGTGCCAGCTCACCGTCTACAGGGGGACCAGGAAACACCATATATTTT
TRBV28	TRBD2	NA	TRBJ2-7	CASSFTGTSGTYEQYF	TGTGCCAGCAGCTTTACCGGGACTAGCGGTACCTACGAGCAGTACTTC
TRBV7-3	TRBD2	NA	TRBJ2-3	CASSLLGYLAGDTDTQYF	TGTGCCAGCAGCTTACTCGGCTACTTAGCGGGGGACACAGATACGCAGTATTTT
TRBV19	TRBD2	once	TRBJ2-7	CASSLGLADYEQYF	TGTGCCAGTAGTTTGGGGCTAGCGGATTACGAGCAGTACTTC
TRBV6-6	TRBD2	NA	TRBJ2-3	CASYASGSNTDTQYF	TGTGCCAGCTACGCTAGCGGGAGTAACACAGATACGCAGTATTTT
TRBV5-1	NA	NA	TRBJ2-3	CASNRDLDTQYF	TGCGCCAGCAACCGGGACTTAGATACGCAGTATTTT
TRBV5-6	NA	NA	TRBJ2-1	CASSLREKQFF	TGTGCCAGCAGCTTGAGGGAGAAGCAGTTCTTC
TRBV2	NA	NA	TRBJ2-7	CASRATGEQYF	TGTGCCAGCAGAGCGACGGGCGAGCAGTACTTC
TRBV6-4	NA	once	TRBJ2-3	CASSLGLSTDTQYF	TGTGCCAGCAGTTTAGGACTAAGCACAGATACGCAGTATTTT
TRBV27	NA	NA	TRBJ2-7	CASREGLEQYF	TGTGCCAGCAGGGAGGGTCTCGAGCAGTACTTC
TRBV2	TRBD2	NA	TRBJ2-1	CASSVDKLSGRGYNEQFF	TGTGCCAGCAGTGTTGACAAGTTAAGCGGGAGGGGCTACAATGAGCAGTTCTTC
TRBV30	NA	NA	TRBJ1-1	CAWTIGGISTEAFF	TGTGCCTGGACTATTGGGGGGATAAGCACTGAAGCTTTCTTT
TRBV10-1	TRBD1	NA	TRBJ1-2	CASSPGQGRSWGYTF	TGCGCCAGCAGTCCGGGACAGGGTCGATCGTGGGGCTACACCTTC
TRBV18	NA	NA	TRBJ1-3	CASSPRATETSGNTIYF	TGTGCCAGCTCACCTCGGGCGACAGAGACCTCTGGAAACACCATATATTTT
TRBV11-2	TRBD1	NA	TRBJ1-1	CASSLTLGTGTEAFF	TGTGCCAGCAGCTTAACGTTAGGGACAGGCACTGAAGCTTTCTTT
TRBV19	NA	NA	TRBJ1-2	CASSSSEDNYGYTF	TGTGCCAGTAGCTCGAGTGAAGATAACTATGGCTACACCTTC
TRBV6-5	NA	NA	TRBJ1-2	CASSSTGLSHYGYTF	TGTGCCAGCAGTAGCACAGGGCTAAGCCACTATGGCTACACCTTC
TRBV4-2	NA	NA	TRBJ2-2	CASSRAENTGELFF	TGTGCCAGCAGCCGCGCGGAGAACACCGGGGAGCTGTTTTTT
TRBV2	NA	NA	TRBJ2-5	CASRTADTPETQYF	TGTGCCAGCAGGACAGCCGATACCCCAGAGACCCAGTACTTC
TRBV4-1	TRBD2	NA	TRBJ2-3	CASSQDSARGLAPRDTQYF	TGCGCCAGCAGCCAAGATTCGGCCCGCGGACTAGCACCAAGAGATACGCAGTATTTT
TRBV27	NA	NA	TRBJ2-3	CASSPKLTQGDTQYF	TGTGCCAGCAGTCCTAAACTAACCCAGGGAGATACGCAGTATTTT
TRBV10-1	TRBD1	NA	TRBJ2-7	CASSESGQGLYEQYF	TGCGCCAGCAGTGAGTCGGGACAGGGCCTCTACGAGCAGTACTTC
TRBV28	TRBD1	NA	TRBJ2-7	CASSFDRGTFYEQYF	TGTGCCAGCAGCTTCGACAGGGGCACGTTCTACGAGCAGTACTTC
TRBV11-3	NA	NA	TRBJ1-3	CASSVGGPGNTIYF	TGTGCCAGCAGCGTGGGGGGGCCTGGAAACACCATATATTTT
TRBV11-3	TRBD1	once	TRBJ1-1	CASSLEGQGTEAFF	TGTGCCAGCAGCTTAGAGGGACAGGGGACTGAAGCTTTCTTT
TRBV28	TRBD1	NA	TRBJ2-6	CASRSQGAVGANVLTF	TGTGCCAGCAGAAGTCAGGGGGCTGTTGGGGCCAACGTCCTGACTTTC
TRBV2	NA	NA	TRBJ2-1	CASSVGGWVGNEQFF	TGTGCCAGCAGTGTTGGGGGGTGGGTGGGAAATGAGCAGTTCTTC
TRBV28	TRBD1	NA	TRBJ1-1	CASSLLGRGSHTEAFF	TGTGCCAGCAGTTTATTGGGCAGGGGGTCGCACACTGAAGCTTTCTTT
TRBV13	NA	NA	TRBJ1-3	CASSLAGVPYF	TGTGCCAGCAGCCTAGCGGGTGTGCCATATTTT
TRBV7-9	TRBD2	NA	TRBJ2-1	CASSLGLAEEQFF	TGTGCCAGCAGCCTGGGACTAGCGGAGGAGCAGTTCTTC
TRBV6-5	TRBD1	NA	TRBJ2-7	CASSPRTGPNEQYF	TGTGCCAGCAGCCCGCGGACAGGACCGAACGAGCAGTACTTC
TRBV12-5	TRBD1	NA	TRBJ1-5	CASGWTGDLNQPQHF	TGTGCTAGTGGTTGGACAGGGGACCTCAATCAGCCCCAGCATTTT
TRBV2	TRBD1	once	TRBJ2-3	CASRPGQGAWDTQYF	TGTGCCAGCAGACCGGGACAGGGGGCATGGGATACGCAGTATTTT
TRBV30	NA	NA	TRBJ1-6	CAWSLQGVHNSPLHF	TGTGCCTGGAGTTTACAGGGTGTCCATAATTCACCCCTCCACTTT
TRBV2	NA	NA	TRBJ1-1	CARIVRGSEAFF	TGTGCCCGAATCGTCAGGGGTTCTGAAGCTTTCTTT
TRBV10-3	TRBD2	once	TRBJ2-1	CAISESKSLQDSGKRSPYNEQFF	TGTGCCATCAGTGAGTCCAAGTCCCTCCAGGATAGCGGGAAAAGGTCCCCCTACAATGAGCAGTTCTTC
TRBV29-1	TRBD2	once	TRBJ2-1	CSVEPLAGSHEQFF	TGCAGCGTTGAACCCCTAGCGGGGTCCCATGAGCAGTTCTTC
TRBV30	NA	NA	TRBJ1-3	CAWSVGGSGNTIYF	TGTGCCTGGAGTGTAGGGGGCTCTGGAAACACCATATATTTT
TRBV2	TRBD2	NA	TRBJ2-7	CASSEIAGVGEQYF	TGTGCCAGCAGTGAAATAGCGGGAGTGGGGGAGCAGTACTTC
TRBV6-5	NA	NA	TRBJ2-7	CASSYRWGDEQYF	TGTGCCAGCAGTTATAGGTGGGGGGACGAGCAGTACTTC
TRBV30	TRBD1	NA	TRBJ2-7	CAWSGGTGPSYEQYF	TGTGCCTGGAGCGGAGGGACAGGTCCTTCCTACGAGCAGTACTTC
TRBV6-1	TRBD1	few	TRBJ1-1	CASNRGQGNTEAFF	TGTGCCAGCAACAGGGGGCAGGGGAACACTGAAGCTTTCTTT
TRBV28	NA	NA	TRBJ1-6	CASSEDRAGNSPLHF	TGTGCCAGCAGTGAGGACAGAGCGGGGAATTCACCCCTCCACTTT
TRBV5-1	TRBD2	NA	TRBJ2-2	CASSLRSSGGLRGRELFF	TGCGCCAGCAGCTTAAGATCCAGCGGGGGGCTTCGGGGCCGGGAGCTGTTTTTT
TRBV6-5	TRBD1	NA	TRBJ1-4	CASSYLTGGEKLFF	TGTGCCAGCAGTTACCTGACAGGGGGAGAAAAACTGTTTTTT
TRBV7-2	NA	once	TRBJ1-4	CASSLGAGRVANEKLFF	TGTGCCAGCAGCTTAGGGGCAGGGAGGGTGGCTAATGAAAAACTGTTTTTT
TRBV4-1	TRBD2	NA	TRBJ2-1	CASSQDRLAGAYNEQFF	TGCGCCAGCAGCCAAGATCGGTTGGCGGGAGCCTACAATGAGCAGTTCTTC
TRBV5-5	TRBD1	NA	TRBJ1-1	CASSFLAGQGEGGTEAFF	TGTGCCAGCAGCTTTCTGGCCGGACAGGGTGAGGGTGGGACTGAAGCTTTCTTT